These 28 T cell receptor beta chains originate from one sample sequenced in a study of T cells in women clearing cervical HPV infection. Profiling relied on immunoSEQ multiplex PCR, and the TCRdb table lists in-frame clones only, not all of them. In total, the table holds 18,000 or so clones. The sample consisted of blood buffy coat. All receptors derive from a woman aged 18-70 years with a cervical HPV16 infection that either progressed to CIN3+ or cleared (not recorded which).

On this clone: The read is 3 residues too short to cover the CDR3 end, so that end is filled in from the germline J gene. The chain employs TRBV10-3 and TRBJ1-3; 7 positions match TRBD1. Germline V gene lookup returns CDR1 ENHRY and CDR2 SYGVKD. The CDR3 is made up of 12 amino acids. The CDR3: CAIHAGGRTIYF. The part of the CDR3 DNA that was read is TGTGCCATCCATGCAGGGGGGAGGACC.

As regards this clone: The read is 3 residues too short to cover the CDR3 end, so that end is filled in from the germline J gene. This rearrangement joins TRBV2 to TRBJ2-5; maybe TRBD2 (6 bases). The V gene's germline CDR1 is SNHLY and CDR2 FYNNEI. V shed 7 bases and J shed 5 bases, with 14 bases lying between them. This CDR3 has 13 amino acids. The part of the CDR3 DNA that was read is TGTGCCAGCAACTTCGGGACTTTTGAGACC. Protein sequence: CASNFGTFET. The full CDR3 protein is CASNFGTFETQYF.

As to this clone: From the germline J gene comes the end of the CDR3, since the read stops 3 residues before it. This sequence joins TRBV5-1 and TRBJ2-2; D gene ambiguous. Germline CDR1 is SGHRS and CDR2 is YFSETQ. The CDR3 totals 16 residues. V shed 3 bases and J shed 2 bases, with 14 bases lying between them. The CDR3 bases that were read are TGCGCCAGCAGCTCCAAGGCGGCGGCTAACACCGGGGAG. This sequence encodes CASSSKAAANTGE. The CDR3 reads in full as CASSSKAAANTGELFF.

Turning to this clone: The CDR3 end lies 3 residues beyond the end of the read and is filled in from the germline J gene. The gene calls are TRBV28 and TRBJ2-7; 8 nucleotides match TRBD1. Germline CDR1 and CDR2: MDHEN and SYDVKM. V trimming: 7 bases; J trimming: 5 bases; junction bases outside the gene matches: 7. CDR3 length: 13 residues. The CDR3 loop is CASISGQDHEQYF. Incomplete CDR3 DNA: TGTGCCAGCATCTCGGGACAGGACCACGAG.

With regard to this clone: Read coverage stops 3 residues before the CDR3 terminus; the germline J gene supplies the remainder. The genes are TRBV4-1 and TRBJ2-3; a weak D match, TRBD2 (6 bases). There are 17 residues in the CDR3. V lost 0 bases and J lost 4, with 17 bases in between. Germline CDR1 is MGHRA and CDR2 is YSYEKL. The CDR3 DNA, read in part, is TGCGCCAGCAGCCAAGATGATTGGGGGGAGAAGGCAGATACG. Translating gives CASSQDDWGEKADT. The complete CDR3 reads CASSQDDWGEKADTQYF.

CDR3 protein: CASANVAHEQYF. The part of the CDR3 DNA that was read is TGTGCCAGTGCGAATGTCGCCCACGAG. The gene calls are TRBV19 and TRBJ2-7; D is unclear. The read ends 3 residues before the CDR3 terminus; that terminus is restored from the germline J gene. V lost 8 bases and J lost 5, with 13 bases in between. The CDR3 has 12 residues. CDR1 is LNHDA, CDR2 SQIVND, per germline (reference sequence).

Comments on this clone: From the germline J gene comes the end of the CDR3, since the read stops 3 residues before it. J is TRBJ2-2 and V is TRBV6-4; the D gene is possibly TRBD2 (6 bases). Deletions cut 2 bases from V and 4 bases from J, with 17 bases between. CDR1 and CDR2 from the germline V gene are MRHNA and SNTAGT. CDR3 length equals 17 residues. The part of the CDR3 DNA that was read is TGTGCCAGCAGTGACAGGGGACTCCATACGGGCACCGGGGAG. Protein: CASSDRGLHTGTGE. The CDR3 reads in full as CASSDRGLHTGTGELFF.

Comments on this clone: Read data end 3 residues before the CDR3 end; the end is taken from the germline J gene. This chain uses TRBV30 with TRBJ2-7, with D unresolved. The CDR3 is made up of 13 amino acids. V lost 2 bases and J lost 4, with 12 bases in between. Germline assignment: CDR1 GTSNPN and CDR2 SVGIG (reference sequence). The CDR3 protein is CAWSSQILYEQYF. Partial CDR3 DNA: TGTGCCTGGAGTTCCCAGATCCTTTACGAG.

Concerning this clone itself: The read finishes 3 residues shy of the CDR3 end, and the germline J gene is used to complete it. V gene TRBV4-1 combines with J gene TRBJ1-1, with D possibly being TRBD1 (6 bases). V was cut by 6 bases and J by 2 bases, with 16 bases left in between. This CDR3 has 15 residues. Germline CDR1 reads MGHRA; CDR2 reads YSYEKL. This CDR3 is CASRVDGQSNTEAFF. Partial CDR3 DNA: TGCGCCAGCAGGGTTGACGGACAGTCAAACACTGAA.

Notes on this clone: The CDR3 goes on 3 residues after the read ends, and that part is filled in from the germline J gene. This rearrangement joins TRBV10-2 to TRBJ1-1, with a possible D match to TRBD1 (5 bases). The CDR3 is 14 residues long. Germline V gene lookup returns CDR1 WSHSY and CDR2 SAAADI. Deletions cut 6 bases from V and 6 bases from J, with 17 bases between. Here the CDR3 reads CASRNQGFGAEAFF. CDR3 DNA (partial): TGCGCCAGCAGGAACCAGGGCTTTGGGGCTGAA.

A word on this clone: The read stops 3 residues short of the end of the CDR3; the missing end is completed from the germline J gene. The chain has TRBV20-1 and TRBJ1-1; weak D call: TRBD1 (5 bases). Germline CDR1 is DFQATT and CDR2 is SNEGSKA (reference sequence). The CDR3 loop spans 13 amino acids. V gave up 5 bases and J gave up 5 bases, with 15 bases separating them. CDR3 protein: CSAFRTGITEAFF. The sequenced CDR3 bases are TGCAGTGCTTTCCGTACAGGCATAACTGAA.

Concerning this clone: Read data end 3 residues before the CDR3 end; the end is taken from the germline J gene. The rearrangement joins TRBV2 to TRBJ2-1, with 7 nucleotides matching TRBD2. V was clipped by 5 bases and J by 6 bases; unmatched bases: 1. CDR3 length: 12 residues. The germline V gene encodes CDR1 SNHLY and CDR2 FYNNEI. The part of the CDR3 DNA that was read is TGTGCCAGCAGTTGGACTAGCAATGAG. Encoded protein: CASSWTSNE. In full, the CDR3 reads CASSWTSNEQFF.

A note on this clone: The CDR3 goes on 3 residues after the read ends, and that part is filled in from the germline J gene. This rearrangement joins TRBV28 to TRBJ2-7, with D possibly TRBD1 on 5 matching bases. V lost 2 bases and J lost 2, with 7 bases in between. This CDR3 has 13 residues. The germline gives CDR1 MDHEN, CDR2 SYDVKM. The CDR3 bases that were read are TGTGCCAGCAGTTTACCAGGGCCCTACGAG. It translates to CASSLPGPYE. The entire CDR3 is CASSLPGPYEQYF.

About this clone: The read stops 3 residues short of the end of the CDR3; the missing end is completed from the germline J gene. The V and J genes are TRBV10-2 and TRBJ1-1; D not certain. The V end lost 1 base, the J end lost 1 base, and 10 bases lay between the germline ends. The CDR3 extends over 15 amino acids. CDR1 and CDR2 from the germline V gene are WSHSY and SAAADI. The CDR3 bases that were read are TGCGCCAGCAGTGAGTTGGCCACAAGGAACACTGAA. The encoded protein is CASSELATRNTE. The complete CDR3 reads CASSELATRNTEAFF.

Regarding this clone: Sequencing ends 3 residues short of the CDR3 end; the germline J gene provides the rest. J is TRBJ1-6 and V is TRBV11-2; TRBD1 might be the D (5 bases). There are 14 residues in the CDR3. Germline lookup yields CDR1 SGHAT and CDR2 FQNNGV. Trimming stripped 8 bases from V and 7 bases from J, with 15 bases between. This CDR3 reads CASGQGTENSPLHF. The sequenced part of the CDR3 DNA is TGTGCCAGCGGCCAAGGGACTGAGAATTCACCC.

In the case of this clone: The read stops 3 residues short of the end of the CDR3; the missing end is completed from the germline J gene. The J gene is TRBJ1-6, the V gene TRBV23-1; 7 positions agree with TRBD1. TRBV23-1 is designated an ORF whose function remains uncertain. The CDR3 contains 16 residues. Unmatched junction bases numbered 11, after V lost 7 bases and J lost 5 bases. The sequenced part of the CDR3 DNA is TGCGCCAGCACTACCCCCGACAGGGTGCATAATTCACCC. Translation gives CASTTPDRVHNSP. The CDR3 reads in full as CASTTPDRVHNSPLHF.

Turning to this clone: Coverage ceases 3 residues before the CDR3 finishes, and the germline J gene fills in the end. The chain has TRBV5-6 and TRBJ2-4, with D perhaps matching TRBD2 (7 bases). CDR3 length: 15 amino acids. The ends were cut back, 3 bases at V and 6 bases at J, with 16 bases in the middle. From germline, CDR1 is SGHDT and CDR2 YYEEEE. The CDR3 protein is CASSWAGGGGNIQYF. CDR3 bases read: TGTGCCAGCAGCTGGGCCGGGGGCGGGGGAAACATT.

With regard to this clone: The read terminates 3 residues ahead of where the CDR3 ends, so the germline J gene completes it. The chain carries TRBV27 and TRBJ2-3; the D is unclear. The CDR3 is 13 residues long. Germline V gene sequence: CDR1 MNHEY, CDR2 SMNVEV (reference sequence). V was trimmed by 11 bases and J by 1 base, leaving 13 bases between them. CDR3 DNA (partial): TGTGCCGTTAGCTCAATTGGCACAGATACG. It is translated as CAVSSIGTDT. The complete CDR3 sequence is CAVSSIGTDTQYF.

About this clone: The read terminates 3 residues ahead of where the CDR3 ends, so the germline J gene completes it. The rearrangement uses TRBV12-5 and TRBJ2-1; 7 nucleotides match TRBD2. Losses at the gene ends were 1 base for V and 9 bases for J; bases not matched to a gene: 9. CDR1 and CDR2 from the germline V gene are LGHNT and FRNRAP. This CDR3 contains 15 residues. The part of the CDR3 DNA that was read is TGTGCTAGTGGTTTGGAAAGGGCGGGAGTAGGTGAG. It is translated as CASGLERAGVGE. The complete CDR3 sequence is CASGLERAGVGEQFF.

A word on this clone: The read finishes 3 residues shy of the CDR3 end, and the germline J gene is used to complete it. V is TRBV19 and J is TRBJ2-2, with D perhaps matching TRBD2 (6 bases). Germline loops: CDR1 LNHDA, CDR2 SQIVND (reference sequence). The CDR3 loop spans 16 amino acids. V dropped 3 bases and J dropped 3 bases, with 14 bases sitting between them. CDR3 amino acids: CASSIWSSGHTGELFF. The sequenced part of the CDR3 DNA is TGTGCCAGTAGTATCTGGTCAAGCGGGCACACCGGGGAG.

Worth noting for this clone: The read falls 3 residues short of the CDR3 end, and the missing part is taken from the germline J gene. The V call is TRBV7-2, the J call TRBJ2-3, with D possibly being TRBD1 (6 bases). Trimming left V 6 bases short and J 4 bases short, with 17 bases between. This CDR3 is 15 amino acids long. CDR1 and CDR2 from the germline V gene are SGHTA and FQGNSA. The CDR3 spells CASSFPTGASDTQYF. Partial CDR3 DNA: TGTGCCAGCAGTTTTCCGACAGGAGCATCAGATACG. Combining the CDR3 with reference TRBV7-2 and TRBJ2-3 gives the whole variable domain GAGVSQSPSNKVTEKGKDVELRCDPISGHTALYWYRQSLGQGLEFLIYFQGNSAPDKSGLPSDRFSAERTGGSVSTLTIQRTQQEDSAVYLCASSFPTGASDTQYFGPGTRLTVL.

Incomplete CDR3 DNA: TGTGCCACCTCTGACTGGTGGCCC. It is translated as CATSDWWP. The full CDR3 is CATSDWWPQHF. The chain combines TRBV19 with TRBJ1-5; D call uncertain. Sequencing ends 3 residues short of the CDR3 end; the germline J gene provides the rest. Germline assignment: CDR1 LNHDA and CDR2 SQIVND (reference sequence). Trimming took 10 bases from V and 9 from J, leaving 13 bases between them. The CDR3 has 11 amino acids.

Details on this clone: The CDR3 is cut off 3 residues early in the read; its end comes from the germline J gene. The chain couples TRBV6-1 to TRBJ1-2; no reliable D call. V lost 4 bases and J lost 4, with 13 bases in between. This CDR3 spans 14 amino acids. Per germline, CDR1 MNHNS and CDR2 SASEGT. CDR3 amino acids: CASSVARQSYGYTF. The covered CDR3 bases are TGTGCCAGCAGTGTGGCGCGGCAAAGCTATGGC.

Concerning this clone itself: Sequencing ends 3 residues short of the CDR3 end; the germline J gene provides the rest. This sequence joins TRBV7-2 and TRBJ1-2, with a tentative D call TRBD1 (6 bases). Between the trimmed V and J ends, which lost 6 bases and 7 bases, there was a span of 12 bases. The CDR3 length is 12 residues. The germline V gene encodes CDR1 SGHTA and CDR2 FQGNSA. The CDR3: CASSVQGFGYTF. The CDR3 DNA, read in part, is TGTGCCAGCAGTGTACAGGGTTTTGGC. Drawing the rest from reference TRBV7-2 and TRBJ1-2, the complete variable domain is GAGVSQSPSNKVTEKGKDVELRCDPISGHTALYWYRQSLGQGLEFLIYFQGNSAPDKSGLPSDRFSAERTGGSVSTLTIQRTQQEDSAVYLCASSVQGFGYTFGSGTRLTVV.

On this clone: The read ends 3 residues shy of where the CDR3 ends; the end is completed using the germline J gene. The chain carries TRBV5-6 and TRBJ1-4, with unresolved D. Germline values: CDR1 SGHDT, CDR2 YYEEEE. The CDR3 has 15 amino acids. V lost 1 base and J 3 bases, leaving 10 bases between the germline ends. Partial CDR3 DNA: TGTGCCAGCAGCTTGATTGCCAGGTCTAATGAAAAA. This gives the protein CASSLIARSNEK. The full-length CDR3 reads as CASSLIARSNEKLFF.

Worth noting for this clone: The read terminates 3 residues ahead of where the CDR3 ends, so the germline J gene completes it. The chain employs TRBV19 and TRBJ1-5; D gene unclear. Per germline, CDR1 LNHDA and CDR2 SQIVND (reference sequence). CDR3 length: 14 amino acids. V lost 9 bases to trimming and J lost 2 bases, with 14 bases between them. CDR3 bases read: TGTGCCAGCAACACAGTGGTGGGCAATCAGCCC. Protein sequence: CASNTVVGNQP. The entire CDR3 sequence reads CASNTVVGNQPQHF.

As regards this clone: The observed sequence ends 3 residues before the CDR3 terminus, with the missing tail filled in from the germline J gene. The chain has TRBV6-2 or TRBV6-3 and TRBJ2-7, with 7 bases that match TRBD1. This CDR3 region has 13 residues. Germline V gene lookup returns CDR1 MNHEY and CDR2 SVGEGT. V trimming: 8 bases; J trimming: 2 bases; junction bases outside the gene matches: 6. The CDR3 DNA, read in part, is TGTGCCAGCGGACAGGTGGGAGCCTACGAG. It specifies CASGQVGAYE. The whole CDR3 reads CASGQVGAYEQYF.

Notes on this clone: From the germline J gene comes the end of the CDR3, since the read stops 3 residues before it. The rearrangement links TRBV29-1 to TRBJ1-2, with a tentative D call TRBD1 (6 bases). Germline V lookup: CDR1 SQVTM, CDR2 ANQGSEA. The CDR3 covers 13 residues. V lost 4 bases and J lost 0, with 9 bases in between. The part of the CDR3 DNA that was read is TGCAGCGTTGTCAGGGGACCTAACTATGGC. Translation gives CSVVRGPNYG. The entire CDR3 reads CSVVRGPNYGYTF. Using reference TRBV29-1 and TRBJ1-2 for the parts outside the CDR3, the full variable domain is SAVISQKPSRDICQRGTSLTIQCQVDSQVTMMFWYRQQPGQSLTLIATANQGSEATYESGFVIDKFPISRPNLTFSTLTVSNMSPEDSSIYLCSVVRGPNYGYTFGSGTRLTVV.